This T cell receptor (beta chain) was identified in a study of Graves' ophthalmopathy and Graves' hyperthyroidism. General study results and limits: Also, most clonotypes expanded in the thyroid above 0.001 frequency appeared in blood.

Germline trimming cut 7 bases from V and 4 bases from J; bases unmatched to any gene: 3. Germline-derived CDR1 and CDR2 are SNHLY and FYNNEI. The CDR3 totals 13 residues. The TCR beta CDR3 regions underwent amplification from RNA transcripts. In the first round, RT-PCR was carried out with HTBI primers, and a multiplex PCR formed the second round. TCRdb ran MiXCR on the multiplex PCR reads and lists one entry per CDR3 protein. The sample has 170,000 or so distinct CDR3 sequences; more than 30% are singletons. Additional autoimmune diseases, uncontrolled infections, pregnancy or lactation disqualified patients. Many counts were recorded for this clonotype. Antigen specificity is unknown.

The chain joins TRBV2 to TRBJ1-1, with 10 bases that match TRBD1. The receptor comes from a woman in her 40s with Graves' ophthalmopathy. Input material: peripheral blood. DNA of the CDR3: TGTGCCAGCACCCGGGACAGGGGCACTGAAGCTTTCTTT. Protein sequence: CASTRDRGTEAFF.